Described below is a single T cell receptor (beta chain) sequence and its context. Its antigen remains unidentified. V was pared by 3 bases and J by 9 bases, with 6 bases of the junction left unmatched. Germline loops: CDR1 MGHDK, CDR2 SYGVNS. The CDR3 extends over 14 amino acids. The assay was immunoSEQ multiplex PCR, and TCRdb's table has in-frame clones only and misses some. Of 150,000 or so clones listed, 70% to 90% are singletons. This sample was taken from a study of T cell responses to AZD1222 COVID-19 vaccine. Study-wide findings and caveats: Reports say nearly half of spike-specific TCRs go after unmutated variant regions. The study found Spike-specific TCR breadth and depth rose after two AZD1222 doses.

The TCR sequence derives from an adult in good health. The V call is TRBV25-1, the J call TRBJ1-5; 9 nucleotides match TRBD1. Sequencing was performed on peripheral blood, taken on day 0 of AZD1222 vaccination. The CDR3 nucleotides read TGTGCCAGCAGTGAGGGACAGGGTTTTGCGCCCCAGCATTTT. This encodes CASSEGQGFAPQHF. The entire variable domain, with the rest obtained from reference TRBV25-1 and TRBJ1-5, is as follows: EADIYQTPRYLVIGTGKKITLECSQTMGHDKMYWYQQDPGMELHLIHYSYGVNSTEKGDLSSESTVSRIRTEHFPLTLESARPSHTSQYLCASSEGQGFAPQHFGDGTRLSIL.